A selection of T cell receptor beta chains follows, all from one sample in a study of T-cell reconstitution after alpha-beta-depleted transplantation in children. TCRdb fed the PCR reads into MiXCR, producing one record per CDR3 protein. The sample shows over 200,000 distinct CDR3 sequences, roughly 9% of them seen only once. The sequencing here drew on PBMCs from the stem cell graft donor, taken from the stem cell graft. The receptors were gathered from a human donor who donated a stem cell graft to a child with acute lymphoblastic leukemia. CDR3s include the opening cysteine and the closing phenylalanine or tryptophan. D genes are given only for firm matches.

CDR3: CSVVFGDRARGTEAFF
D: TRBD1
V: TRBV29-1

CDR3: CASSQNPSGVGETQYF
D: TRBD2
V: TRBV5-1

CDR3: CATSRQNRIGVYNEQFF
D: .
V: TRBV15

CDR3: CASSQDPGQGTTGELFF
D: TRBD1
V: TRBV4-3

CDR3: CASSRQLRRGEKLFF
D: .
V: TRBV27

CDR3: CASSYPPWTGEETQYF
D: TRBD1
V: TRBV6-2/TRBV6-3

CDR3: CSARAGETQYF
D: .
V: TRBV20-1

CDR3: CSAKDSPYNEQFF
D: .
V: TRBV20-1

CDR3: CATSTYADGDSSGNTIYF
D: .
V: TRBV15

CDR3: CASSDREIYEQYF
D: .
V: TRBV25-1

CDR3: CASSLGTGRDGYTF
D: TRBD1
V: TRBV7-8